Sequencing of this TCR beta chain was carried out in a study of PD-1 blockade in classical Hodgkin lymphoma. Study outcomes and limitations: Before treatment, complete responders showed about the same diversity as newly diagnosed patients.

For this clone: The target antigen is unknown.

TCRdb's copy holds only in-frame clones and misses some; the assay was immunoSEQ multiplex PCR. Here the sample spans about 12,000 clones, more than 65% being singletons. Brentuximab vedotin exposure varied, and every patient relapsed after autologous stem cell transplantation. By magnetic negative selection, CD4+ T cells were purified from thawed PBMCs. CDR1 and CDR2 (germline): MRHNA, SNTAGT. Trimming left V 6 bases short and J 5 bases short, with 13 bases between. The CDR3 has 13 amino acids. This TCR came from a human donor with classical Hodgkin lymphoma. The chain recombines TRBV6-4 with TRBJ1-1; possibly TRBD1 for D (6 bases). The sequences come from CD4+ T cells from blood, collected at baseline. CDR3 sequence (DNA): TGTGCCAGCAGACGGGACAAAGGAACTGAAGCTTTCTTT. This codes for CASRRDKGTEAFF.